The 27 T cell receptor beta chains in this list originate from one sample, sequenced in a study of cytomegalovirus exposure and HLA in healthy donors. It was with 60 Vbeta and 13 Jbeta primers that the PCR ran. Only in-frame clones appear in the TCRdb table, and some are missing; sequencing was by immunoSEQ multiplex PCR. The data hold about 150,000 clones, with roughly 85% observed a single time. Sequencing was done on a sample of PBMCs. The source is a man in his forties or fifties in good health and CMV-seronegative.

Here the CDR3 reads CASREGPISNQPQHF. CDR3 nucleotide sequence: TGTGCCAGCAGGGAGGGTCCGATTAGCAATCAGCCCCAGCATTTT. This chain connects TRBV27 to TRBJ1-5, with unresolved D. The V end was cut by 6 bases, the J end by 0 bases, with 12 bases between. This CDR3 has 15 residues. Germline CDR1 MNHEY, CDR2 SMNVEV (reference sequence).

CDR3 loop: CAWSPLALHNEQFF. The CDR3 DNA reads TGTGCCTGGAGTCCACTAGCGCTCCACAATGAGCAGTTCTTC. This rearrangement joins TRBV30 to TRBJ2-1; TRBD2 aligns across 7 bases. This CDR3 contains 14 residues. CDR1 GTSNPN and CDR2 SVGIG come from the germline V gene (reference sequence). Trimming removed 2 bases from V and 5 bases from J; junction bases left unmatched: 6. Drawing the rest from reference TRBV30 and TRBJ2-1, the complete variable domain is SQTIHQWPATLVQPVGSPLSLECTVEGTSNPNLYWYRQAAGRGLQLLFYSVGIGQISSEVPQNLSASRPQDRQFILSSKKLLLSDSGFYLCAWSPLALHNEQFFGPGTRLTVL.

The genes are TRBV5-6 and TRBJ1-3; 8 bases agree with TRBD1. From germline, CDR1 is SGHDT and CDR2 YYEEEE. The CDR3 spans 17 residues. Losses at the gene ends were 1 base for V and 4 bases for J; bases not matched to a gene: 10. The CDR3 region has the DNA TGTGCCAGCAGCTTGTATCCAGGGGGCTTATTAGGAAACACCATATATTTT. Translating it yields CASSLYPGGLLGNTIYF. Variable domain in full (rest from reference TRBV5-6 and TRBJ1-3): DAGVTQSPTHLIKTRGQQVTLRCSPKSGHDTVSWYQQALGQGPQFIFQYYEEEERQRGNFPDRFSGHQFPNYSSELNVNALLLGDSALYLCASSLYPGGLLGNTIYFGEGSWLTVV.

The V gene is TRBV29-1, the J gene TRBJ2-5; D perhaps matches TRBD1 (6 bases). Trimming cost V 3 bases and J 2 bases, with 13 bases left between them. The CDR3 has 14 residues. Looked up from germline, CDR1 is SQVTM and CDR2 is ANQGSEA. CDR3 protein: CSVDLAGVQETQYF. CDR3 nucleotide sequence: TGCAGCGTTGATTTGGCAGGGGTTCAAGAGACCCAGTACTTC.

This clone occurred a few times. The CDR3 is CASSQGTSGSGSYEQYF. The DNA of the CDR3 is TGCGCCAGCAGCCAAGGGACTAGCGGGTCTGGTTCCTACGAGCAGTACTTC. V and J are TRBV4-1 and TRBJ2-7; 11 nucleotides match TRBD2. CDR3 length: 17 amino acids. V lost 1 base to trimming and J lost 1 base; unmatched junction nucleotides: 6. Germline values: CDR1 MGHRA, CDR2 YSYEKL.

This clone appeared a single time. The chain uses TRBV19 and TRBJ1-2; 7 positions match TRBD1. The V gene's germline CDR1 is LNHDA and CDR2 SQIVND (reference sequence). V lost 5 bases and J lost 13; bases outside the gene matches: 13. The length of the CDR3 is 13 residues. DNA for the CDR3: TGTGCCAGTAGTCTTACCGGTGAGGGGGCGTCCACCTTC. Protein product: CASSLTGEGASTF.

The rearrangement joins TRBV5-1 to TRBJ1-2; 9 bases line up with TRBD1. Germline CDR1 is SGHRS and CDR2 is YFSETQ. This CDR3 contains 14 residues. V lost 4 bases and J lost 4; bases outside the gene matches: 5. DNA for the CDR3: TGCGCCAGCAGCCCGGACAGGGGCTCCTATGGCTACACCTTC. Translation: CASSPDRGSYGYTF.

V usage is TRBV28 and J usage is TRBJ2-7; D gene ambiguous. There are 13 residues in the CDR3. V was trimmed by 3 bases and J by 1 base, leaving 7 bases between them. The germline CDR1 and CDR2 sequences are MDHEN and SYDVKM. The CDR3 sequence is CASSFVRSYEQYF. The CDR3 DNA reads as TGTGCCAGCAGTTTCGTCAGATCCTACGAGCAGTACTTC. The complete variable domain, with remaining parts taken from reference TRBV28 and TRBJ2-7, reads DVKVTQSSRYLVKRTGEKVFLECVQDMDHENMFWYRQDPGLGLRLIYFSYDVKMKEKGDIPEGYSVSREKKERFSLILESASTNQTSMYLCASSFVRSYEQYFGPGTRLTVT.

The chain joins TRBV6-5 to TRBJ2-1, with a weak D call TRBD2 (5 bases). Trimming left V 7 bases short and J 7 bases short, with 11 bases between. The CDR3 is 12 residues long. Germline CDR1 is MNHEY and CDR2 is SVGAGI. The CDR3 DNA is TGTGCCAGCACCACTACGGGGAATGAGCAGTTCTTC. It codes for CASTTTGNEQFF.

The table lists this clone with a few counts. The CDR3 nucleotides are TGTGCCAGTAGTATGCAGGGGAACACCGGGGAGCTGTTTTTT. It translates to CASSMQGNTGELFF. The chain couples TRBV19 to TRBJ2-2; weak D call: TRBD1 (5 bases). The CDR3 is 14 residues long. Trimming pared 3 bases from V and 1 base from J, leaving 6 bases between. The germline V gene has CDR1 LNHDA and CDR2 SQIVND (reference sequence).

The chain uses TRBV27 and TRBJ2-7, with 7 bases aligning to TRBD2. The trim removed 6 bases at V and 0 bases at J, leaving 8 bases unmatched. CDR3 length: 15 amino acids. Germline CDR1 MNHEY, CDR2 SMNVEV (reference sequence). CDR3 DNA sequence: TGTGCCAGCAGCTCCACTAGCGCTTACTCCTACGAGCAGTACTTC. Protein product: CASSSTSAYSYEQYF.

CDR3 region: CASSFVIPGELFF. The CDR3 DNA reads as TGTGCCAGCAGCTTCGTTATCCCCGGGGAGCTGTTTTTT. V and J are TRBV5-6 and TRBJ2-2; D unresolved. Germline CDR1 SGHDT, CDR2 YYEEEE. CDR3 length: 13 amino acids. Deletions cut 2 bases from V and 6 bases from J, with 8 bases between.

CDR3 sequence: CASSREVAGGQNTGELFF. CDR3 in DNA: TGCGCCAGCAGCCGTGAGGTAGCGGGGGGGCAAAACACCGGGGAGCTGTTTTTT. The gene calls are TRBV4-3 and TRBJ2-2; 11 nucleotides agree with TRBD2. From germline, CDR1 is LGHNA and CDR2 YSLEER. The junction had 9 bases not matched to a gene; V was cut back by 4 bases and J by 2 bases. CDR3 length: 18 residues.

The genes are TRBV7-9 and TRBJ1-3, with 8 nucleotides matching TRBD1. The V gene end was trimmed by 3 bases and the J gene end by 3 bases; junction bases not matched to a gene: 4. The CDR3 consists of 15 residues. CDR1 is SEHNR and CDR2 is FQNEAQ in the germline V gene (reference sequence). The CDR3 DNA follows: TGTGCCAGCAGCTTCAGACAGGGGAGTGGAAACACCATATATTTT. This gives the protein CASSFRQGSGNTIYF.

By its share, this clone is medium-sized. The chain links TRBV15 to TRBJ2-5, with TRBD2 matching over 10 bases. CDR3 length: 17 amino acids. Trimming took 6 bases from V and 3 from J; bases not matched to a gene: 13. CDR1 is LNHNV and CDR2 is YYDKDF in the germline V gene (reference sequence). CDR3 DNA sequence: TGTGCCACCAGTCGCCTAGCGGGAGAGGAAGGGGAAGAGACCCAGTACTTC. Translation gives CATSRLAGEEGEETQYF.

This clone showed up just a few times. The V and J genes are TRBV6-6 and TRBJ2-3; 7 bases match TRBD2. The CDR3 has 13 amino acids. Germline V CDR1 and CDR2: MNHNY, SVGAGI (reference sequence). V lost 6 bases and J lost 6; bases outside the gene matches: 6. The CDR3, as DNA: TGTGCCAGCAGCTCCCTAGCGGCTGATACGCAGTATTTT. This codes for CASSSLAADTQYF.

CDR3 amino acids: CASTPQMSNQPQHF. Written as DNA, the CDR3 is TGTGCCAGCACTCCTCAGATGAGCAATCAGCCCCAGCATTTT. The V and J genes are TRBV28 and TRBJ1-5; D gene uncertain. This CDR3 is 14 amino acids long. V dropped 7 bases and J dropped 1 base, with 11 bases sitting between them. Germline CDR1 reads MDHEN; CDR2 reads SYDVKM.

This clone was counted a few times. This chain uses TRBV5-1 with TRBJ2-7; TRBD2 aligns across 7 bases. V shed 4 bases and J 7 bases; nucleotides not matched to a gene: 14. The CDR3 consists of 15 residues. Germline CDR1 is SGHRS and CDR2 is YFSETQ. The CDR3 sequence: CASSRVGGESAEQYF. The CDR3 coding sequence is TGCGCCAGCAGCCGCGTGGGGGGGGAGAGCGCGGAGCAGTACTTC.

The J gene is TRBJ2-1, the V gene TRBV29-1; unclear D gene. V was trimmed by 5 bases and J by 0 bases, leaving 11 bases between them. CDR1 is SQVTM and CDR2 is ANQGSEA in the germline V gene. The CDR3 runs to 14 residues. In DNA form, the CDR3 reads TGCAGCGTTCCCGGTCTTTACTCCTACAATGAGCAGTTCTTC. This translates into CSVPGLYSYNEQFF.

This clone has more than one count but fewer than ten. The V and J genes are TRBV29-1 and TRBJ2-7, with TRBD2 identical over 10 bases. The ends lost 0 bases at V and 2 bases at J; junction bases unmatched: 7. The CDR3 is made up of 16 amino acids. Germline values: CDR1 SQVTM, CDR2 ANQGSEA. In nucleotides, the CDR3 is TGCAGCGTTGAAGATCGGTCTAGCGGGAGCCCCTACGAGCAGTACTTC. Amino acids: CSVEDRSSGSPYEQYF.

V usage is TRBV28 and J usage is TRBJ2-1; D is possibly TRBD2 (5 bases). The V end lost 6 bases, the J end lost 12 bases, and 12 bases lay between the germline ends. Looked up from germline, CDR1 is MDHEN and CDR2 is SYDVKM. The CDR3 is made up of 11 amino acids. The CDR3 protein is CASSTSLRQFF. Here the CDR3 DNA reads TGTGCCAGCAGCACTAGTTTGCGGCAGTTCTTC.

This chain connects TRBV7-9 to TRBJ2-3; TRBD2 aligns across 8 bases. This CDR3 spans 15 amino acids. V trimming: 0 bases; J trimming: 5 bases; junction bases outside the gene matches: 4. CDR1 is SEHNR and CDR2 is FQNEAQ in the germline V gene (reference sequence). CDR3 loop: CASSLAGRDVDTQYF. The CDR3 coding sequence is TGTGCCAGCAGCTTAGCCGGGAGGGACGTAGATACGCAGTATTTT. Combining the CDR3 with reference TRBV7-9 and TRBJ2-3 gives the whole variable domain DTGVSQNPRHKITKRGQNVTFRCDPISEHNRLYWYRQTLGQGPEFLTYFQNEAQLEKSRLLSDRFSAERPKGSFSTLEIQRTEQGDSAMYLCASSLAGRDVDTQYFGPGTRLTVL.

The rearrangement links TRBV11-2 to TRBJ2-7, with 7 bases aligning to TRBD1. With V trimmed by 1 base and J by 4 bases, 7 bases remained unmatched. Germline V gene sequence: CDR1 SGHAT, CDR2 FQNNGV. CDR3 length: 15 amino acids. The CDR3 DNA sequence: TGTGCCAGCAGCTTAGGCGTGACAGGGAGATACGAGCAGTACTTC. The encoded protein is CASSLGVTGRYEQYF.

The chain uses TRBV30 and TRBJ2-2; 9 nucleotides agree with TRBD2. V shed 3 bases and J 1 base; nucleotides not matched to a gene: 0. From germline, CDR1 is GTSNPN and CDR2 SVGIG (reference sequence). The CDR3 is 14 residues long. CDR3 region: CAWRTSGNTGELFF. CDR3 DNA sequence: TGTGCCTGGAGGACTAGCGGGAACACCGGGGAGCTGTTTTTT.

CDR3 coding DNA: TGTGCCAGCAGTTTACACGGTATTAATCAGCCCCAGCATTTT. As protein: CASSLHGINQPQHF. The rearrangement links TRBV28 to TRBJ1-5; D is unclear. The germline V and J ends were trimmed by 2 bases and 4 bases, with 9 bases remaining between them. The CDR3 loop spans 14 amino acids. Germline CDR1 reads MDHEN; CDR2 reads SYDVKM.

The rearrangement uses TRBV7-2 and TRBJ1-1; D is ambiguous. Germline CDR1 SGHTA, CDR2 FQGNSA. The CDR3 consists of 14 residues. V dropped 1 base and J dropped 1 base, with 7 bases sitting between them. CDR3 bases: TGTGCCAGCAGCTTAGTCCCCGGGAACACTGAAGCTTTCTTT. Translated, it gives CASSLVPGNTEAFF.

The chain joins TRBV2 to TRBJ2-7; 10 nucleotides align to TRBD1. The CDR3 has 13 amino acids. J gave up 5 bases and V 5 bases, and 3 bases lay outside the gene matches. The V gene's germline CDR1 is SNHLY and CDR2 FYNNEI. The CDR3 nucleotides read TGTGCCAGCAGTTCCGACAGGGGGCACGAGCAGTACTTC. Translation gives CASSSDRGHEQYF. The full variable domain, rest sourced from reference TRBV2 and TRBJ2-7, is EPEVTQTPSHQVTQMGQEVILRCVPISNHLYFYWYRQILGQKVEFLVSFYNNEISEKSEIFDDQFSVERPDGSNFTLKIRSTKLEDSAMYFCASSSDRGHEQYFGPGTRLTVT.